One and the same sample provided the 21 T cell receptor beta chains below, sequenced in a study of identical twins. TCRdb re-derived calls from the 5' RACE reads in MiXCR, one entry per CDR3 protein. Of roughly 770,000 distinct CDR3 sequences listed, around a sixth are singletons. The data also belong to a second study, concerning T cells expressing NK-cell markers.

Sequencing was performed on PBMCs. These receptors were obtained from a woman between 18 and 29 years old in good health.

This clonotype was picked up a small number of times. The rearrangement joins TRBV12-3 or TRBV12-4 to TRBJ2-3, with 7 nucleotides matching TRBD2. This CDR3 comprises 15 residues. The trim removed 6 bases at V and 1 base at J, leaving 7 bases unmatched. The CDR3 sequence: CASSSGTTRTDTQYF. The CDR3 coding sequence is TGTGCCAGCAGCTCCGGGACTACGCGCACAGATACGCAGTATTTT.

V and J are TRBV20-1 and TRBJ1-1; D gene uncertain. Trimming stripped 4 bases from V and 2 bases from J, with 14 bases between. The germline gives CDR1 DFQATT, CDR2 SNEGSKA (reference sequence). There are 14 residues in the CDR3. Written as DNA, the CDR3 is TGCAGTGCTACGGCCCCCAGGAGAAACACTGAAGCTTTCTTT. Translated, it gives CSATAPRRNTEAFF.

This clonotype showed up just a few times. The CDR3 reads CAILEERGPYNEQFF. The CDR3 nucleotides are TGTGCCATCTTAGAGGAGCGGGGGCCCTACAATGAGCAGTTCTTC. The chain links TRBV10-3 to TRBJ2-1, with 8 nucleotides matching TRBD2. Unmatched junction bases numbered 8, after V lost 8 bases and J lost 2 bases. The CDR3 contains 15 residues. Per germline, CDR1 ENHRY and CDR2 SYGVKD.

The V gene is TRBV20-1, the J gene TRBJ1-2, with D possibly TRBD1 on 5 matching bases. The CDR3 has 12 residues. Germline CDR1 DFQATT, CDR2 SNEGSKA (reference sequence). The V gene lost 3 bases and the J gene lost 8 bases, with 13 bases spanning the gap. CDR3 in amino acids: CSASLRERGYTF. CDR3 in DNA: TGCAGTGCTAGTCTCAGGGAAAGGGGCTACACCTTC.

This clonotype was counted a few times. The V call is TRBV5-1, the J call TRBJ2-5; TRBD1 agrees at 8 bases. The CDR3 is 15 residues long. The J segment lost 5 bases and the V segment lost 0 bases, leaving 6 bases of the junction unmatched. Germline V gives CDR1 SGHRS, CDR2 YFSETQ. The CDR3 sequence: CASSLEGQATETQYF. CDR3 nucleotide sequence: TGCGCCAGCAGCTTGGAGGGACAGGCCACGGAGACCCAGTACTTC.

The chain couples TRBV7-9 to TRBJ2-1; 10 nucleotides line up with TRBD2. The V gene end was trimmed by 4 bases and the J gene end by 4 bases; junction bases not matched to a gene: 7. This CDR3 has 16 amino acids. CDR1 and CDR2 from the germline V gene are SEHNR and FQNEAQ (reference sequence). The CDR3 here is CASSSERGGAYNEQFF. CDR3 coding DNA: TGTGCCAGCAGCTCGGAGCGGGGGGGTGCATACAATGAGCAGTTCTTC.

Only one count was recorded for this clonotype. The rearrangement links TRBV9 to TRBJ2-3; D may be TRBD1 or TRBD2 (7 bases each). The CDR3 is made up of 13 amino acids. Trimming left V 2 bases short and J 8 bases short, with 12 bases between. From germline, CDR1 is SGDLS and CDR2 YYNGEE. The CDR3 bases are TGTGCCAGCAGCGTCACAGGGGAGGGTACGCAGTATTTT. It specifies CASSVTGEGTQYF.

J is TRBJ2-2 and V is TRBV29-1; possible D gene TRBD1, 5 bases. V lost 4 bases to trimming and J lost 6 bases, with 9 bases between them. The CDR3 is 12 amino acids. Germline CDR1 and CDR2: SQVTM and ANQGSEA. CDR3 in amino acids: CSVAQGAGELFF. In DNA form, the CDR3 reads TGCAGCGTTGCTCAGGGCGCCGGGGAGCTGTTTTTT.

This clonotype has a count of ten or more. The chain uses TRBV12-3 or TRBV12-4 and TRBJ2-3; 10 nucleotides line up with TRBD2. This CDR3 comprises 15 residues. V lost 4 bases to trimming and J lost 3 bases; unmatched junction nucleotides: 4. This CDR3 reads CASSSRTSGTDTQYF. The CDR3 DNA reads as TGTGCCAGCAGTTCCCGGACTAGCGGTACAGATACGCAGTATTTT.

This clonotype has just a few counts. This chain uses TRBV12-3 or TRBV12-4 with TRBJ1-2; weak D call: TRBD1 (5 bases). V was trimmed by 6 bases and J by 8 bases, leaving 19 bases between them. CDR3 size: 14 residues. The CDR3 coding sequence is TGTGCCAGCAGCTCCACAAACGGGCAGGGCGGCTACACCTTC. This sequence encodes CASSSTNGQGGYTF.

The genes are TRBV15 and TRBJ2-7; no firm D call. The germline gives CDR1 LNHNV, CDR2 YYDKDF (reference sequence). The CDR3 sequence is 12 residues long. The V end was cut by 0 bases, the J end by 6 bases, with 6 bases between. CDR3 bases: TGTGCCACCAGCAGAGATAGAATCGAGCAGTACTTC. It specifies CATSRDRIEQYF.

This chain uses TRBV20-1 with TRBJ2-7; TRBD1 matches 7 bases. CDR3 length equals 14 residues. Germline V CDR1 and CDR2: DFQATT, SNEGSKA (reference sequence). J lost 2 bases, V lost 5 bases, and 9 bases had no gene match. The DNA of the CDR3 is TGCAGTGCTGTGAGGACAGGCAGACCCTACGAGCAGTACTTC. Its translation is CSAVRTGRPYEQYF.

In this sample, this clonotype turned up a few times. CDR3: CASTPDRAETQYF. In nucleotides, the CDR3 is TGTGCCAGCACCCCGGACAGGGCAGAGACCCAGTACTTC. V and J are TRBV7-2 and TRBJ2-5; 8 bases are shared with TRBD1. J was trimmed by 4 bases and V by 7 bases; bases with no gene match: 5. This CDR3 is 13 amino acids long. Per germline, CDR1 SGHTA and CDR2 FQGNSA.

The chain links TRBV5-1 to TRBJ2-1, with 7 bases identical to TRBD2. V shed 7 bases, J shed 7 bases, and the junction held 11 bases outside the gene matches. The CDR3 runs to 14 residues. Germline V gives CDR1 SGHRS, CDR2 YFSETQ. DNA for the CDR3: TGCGCCAGCCATCGGGACTACTCTCGTAATGAGCAGTTCTTC. Residues: CASHRDYSRNEQFF.

The rearrangement joins TRBV6-1 to TRBJ2-1; TRBD2 matches at 9 bases. Germline CDR1 and CDR2: MNHNS and SASEGT. CDR3 length: 14 amino acids. V was pared by 6 bases and J by 10 bases, with 10 bases of the junction left unmatched. CDR3 DNA: TGTGCCAGCAGCTTTGGGGCTAGCGGGGACGAGCAGTTCTTC. It translates to CASSFGASGDEQFF.

The CDR3 DNA reads TGTGCCAGCTCGGACCCCGGGGGACGCGCAGATACGCAGTATTTT. Translated: CASSDPGGRADTQYF. This chain joins TRBV10-3 and TRBJ2-3, with D possibly matching TRBD2 (6 bases). Trimming removed 10 bases from V and 4 bases from J, with 21 bases in between. Germline-derived CDR1 and CDR2 are ENHRY and SYGVKD. The length of the CDR3 is 15 residues.

This clonotype turned up a few times. The V gene is TRBV5-1, the J gene TRBJ2-5; D not resolved. The CDR3 loop spans 15 amino acids. Trimming removed 4 bases at V and 5 bases at J, with 18 bases between. Germline V lookup: CDR1 SGHRS, CDR2 YFSETQ. CDR3 region: CASSPIPDGGETQYF. For the CDR3, the DNA is TGCGCCAGCAGCCCTATCCCCGACGGCGGCGAGACCCAGTACTTC.

This sequence joins TRBV20-1 and TRBJ2-3; 7 bases are shared with TRBD2. Germline assignment: CDR1 DFQATT and CDR2 SNEGSKA (reference sequence). The J segment lost 3 bases and the V segment lost 2 bases, leaving 5 bases of the junction unmatched. The CDR3 has 14 amino acids. In DNA form, the CDR3 reads TGCAGTGCTAGATGGCTAGCGGAGACAGATACGCAGTATTTT. This translates into CSARWLAETDTQYF.

This clonotype appeared a few times. The CDR3 region has the DNA TGTGCCATCAAGGGCTCCCCTCCCGGGACCCCAGGGGGCATTCAGTACTTC. This translates into CAIKGSPPGTPGGIQYF. The chain uses TRBV10-3 and TRBJ2-4; 7 positions match TRBD1. Germline V gene data show CDR1 as ENHRY and CDR2 as SYGVKD. This CDR3 has 17 residues. The J segment lost 9 bases and the V segment lost 7 bases, leaving 21 bases of the junction unmatched.

In nucleotides, the CDR3 is TGTGCCAGCAGAGGGGACATCGGAGGTTACAATGAGCAGTTCTTC. This gives the protein CASRGDIGGYNEQFF. The chain combines TRBV7-6 with TRBJ2-1, with D possibly TRBD1 on 6 matching bases. Germline-derived CDR1 and CDR2 are SGHVS and FNYEAQ. Trimming shortened V by 6 bases and J by 4 bases, and 16 bases separated the two germline ends. The CDR3 contains 15 residues.

This clonotype was picked up a small number of times. The genes are TRBV7-9 and TRBJ2-7; the match to TRBD1 covers 7 bases. The V gene's germline CDR1 is SEHNR and CDR2 FQNEAQ (reference sequence). V shed 8 bases, J shed 3 bases, and the junction held 4 bases outside the gene matches. The CDR3 extends over 12 amino acids. In DNA, the CDR3 is TGTGCCAGCGGTGGGACAGTCTACGAGCAGTACTTC. This encodes CASGGTVYEQYF. The full variable domain, completed using reference TRBV7-9 and TRBJ2-7, is DTGVSQNPRHKITKRGQNVTFRCDPISEHNRLYWYRQTLGQGPEFLTYFQNEAQLEKSRLLSDRFSAERPKGSFSTLEIQRTEQGDSAMYLCASGGTVYEQYFGPGTRLTVT.